Described below is a single TCR beta chain sequence and its context. The sample carries other DNA sequences with the same CDR3. Using immunoSEQ multiplex PCR, the repertoire was profiled, and TCRdb retains in-frame clones only, with some absent. The sample carries approximately 36,000 clones, 90% to 95% recorded once. The entry originates in a study of circulating and synovial CD4+ cells in juvenile arthritis. The ends were cut back, 2 bases at V and 13 bases at J, with 15 bases in the middle. CDR3 size: 14 residues. Germline V gene sequence: CDR1 MGHDK, CDR2 SYGVNS. The receptor was isolated from a human donor with juvenile idiopathic arthritis. This chain uses TRBV25-1 with TRBJ1-6; D perhaps matches TRBD1 (6 bases). Material: CD4+ T cells from blood. The CDR3 reads CASSETGGRSPLHF. CDR3 DNA sequence: TGTGCCAGCAGTGAAACGGGGGGCAGGTCCCCCCTCCACTTT. The complete variable domain, with remaining parts taken from reference TRBV25-1 and TRBJ1-6, reads EADIYQTPRYLVIGTGKKITLECSQTMGHDKMYWYQQDPGMELHLIHYSYGVNSTEKGDLSSESTVSRIRTEHFPLTLESARPSHTSQYLCASSETGGRSPLHFGNGTRLTVT.